This TCR beta chain was recorded in a study of OX40 agonist ivuxolimab in advanced cancers. Study-wide context: Patients with hepatocellular carcinoma, melanoma, renal cell or head and neck cancer made up the dose-escalation patients.

The study, taken as a whole, reports: The antigen specificity of the peripheral T cells (those that were expanded) was not determined. The mean number of expanded clones was higher in CD8+ T cells than in CD4+.

CDR3 length: 12 amino acids. V was shortened by 6 bases and J by 8 bases, with 11 bases between the two germline ends. Germline V gene lookup returns CDR1 MNHEY and CDR2 SMNVEV (reference sequence). In the case of this clone: Its cognate antigen is unknown.

Method: immunoSEQ multiplex PCR; TCRdb's copy keeps in-frame clones and lacks some. The profile shows about 73,000 clones, about nine tenths of them singletons. Sequenced here: CD4+ or CD8+ T cells sorted from blood, sampled in a trial of the OX40 agonist ivuxolimab. V gene TRBV27 combines with J gene TRBJ2-1; tentatively, D is TRBD1 (6 bases). The source of this sequence is an adult with an advanced solid tumor such as melanoma, head and neck, liver or kidney cancer. In DNA form, the CDR3 reads TGTGCCAGCAGAGGGGGTGGGGATGAGCAGTTCTTC. This gives the protein CASRGGGDEQFF.